Presented here are 14 T cell receptor beta chains from one specimen sequenced in a study of T cell responses to AZD1222 COVID-19 vaccine. Clones were sequenced by immunoSEQ multiplex PCR, and TCRdb holds only the in-frame ones, with some missing. This sample has about 150,000 clones; approximately 92% occur once, and the top ten carry 6% to 7%. Sequencing used peripheral blood, obtained 28 days after the second AZD1222 dose. The receptors here all came from an adult who received the AZD1222 COVID-19 vaccine.

This chain uses TRBV2 with TRBJ1-2; 11 bases align to TRBD1. The CDR3 is 14 amino acids. V lost 6 bases and J lost 6; bases outside the gene matches: 6. Germline CDR1 SNHLY, CDR2 FYNNEI. CDR3 sequence reads: CASSPRTGGHGYTF. CDR3 bases: TGTGCCAGCAGCCCTAGGACAGGGGGCCATGGCTACACCTTC. The full variable domain, rest sourced from reference TRBV2 and TRBJ1-2, is EPEVTQTPSHQVTQMGQEVILRCVPISNHLYFYWYRQILGQKVEFLVSFYNNEISEKSEIFDDQFSVERPDGSNFTLKIRSTKLEDSAMYFCASSPRTGGHGYTFGSGTRLTVV.

The chain employs TRBV7-2 and TRBJ2-3, with TRBD2 as a possible D gene (7 bases). V was clipped by 1 base and J by 2 bases, with 10 bases between them. Germline V gives CDR1 SGHTA, CDR2 FQGNSA. This CDR3 spans 15 amino acids. The CDR3 here is CASSLDGGLTDTQYF. The CDR3 DNA reads TGTGCCAGCAGCTTAGACGGGGGGCTCACAGATACGCAGTATTTT.

J is TRBJ1-2 and V is TRBV19, with D maybe TRBD1 (6 bases). This CDR3 comprises 14 residues. V was pared by 1 base and J by 7 bases, with 13 bases between. Per germline, CDR1 LNHDA and CDR2 SQIVND (reference sequence). CDR3: CASSIVGGGRGYTF. The CDR3 coding sequence is TGTGCCAGTAGTATAGTTGGGGGCGGTCGTGGCTACACCTTC.

The V call is TRBV5-6, the J call TRBJ2-2, with D maybe TRBD2 (6 bases). Trimming stripped 1 base from V and 7 bases from J, with 14 bases between. The CDR3 consists of 15 residues. Germline V lookup: CDR1 SGHDT, CDR2 YYEEEE. CDR3 DNA sequence: TGTGCCAGCAGCTTGTCATACGGGGGAGTCGGGGAGCTGTTTTTT. Translating gives CASSLSYGGVGELFF. The full variable domain, its missing parts supplied by reference TRBV5-6 and TRBJ2-2, is DAGVTQSPTHLIKTRGQQVTLRCSPKSGHDTVSWYQQALGQGPQFIFQYYEEEERQRGNFPDRFSGHQFPNYSSELNVNALLLGDSALYLCASSLSYGGVGELFFGEGSRLTVL.

This clone was detected only a few times. This chain connects TRBV4-2 to TRBJ2-5, with 12 bases lining up with TRBD2. The V segment lost 4 bases and the J segment 5 bases; nucleotides outside the gene matches: 5. CDR1 and CDR2 from the germline V gene are LGHNA and YNFKEQ. This CDR3 is built from 15 residues. The CDR3 protein is CASSPRTSGEETQYF. In DNA form, the CDR3 reads TGTGCCAGCAGCCCGCGGACTAGCGGGGAGGAGACCCAGTACTTC.

The V call is TRBV4-3, the J call TRBJ1-2; 7 bases line up with TRBD1. V was pared by 0 bases and J by 7 bases, with 11 bases of the junction left unmatched. The germline V gene has CDR1 LGHNA and CDR2 YSLEER. The CDR3 totals 16 residues. CDR3 loop: CASSQDFDTGARGYTF. CDR3 in DNA: TGCGCCAGCAGCCAAGATTTCGATACAGGGGCTCGTGGCTACACCTTC.

The count of this clone is one. The chain is built from TRBV4-1 and TRBJ1-2; D ambiguous. Trimming took 0 bases from V and 5 from J, leaving 19 bases between them. From germline, CDR1 is MGHRA and CDR2 YSYEKL. The CDR3 totals 17 residues. The CDR3 coding sequence is TGCGCCAGCAGCCAAGAGGGAAGGACGAAAATACCATATGGCTACACCTTC. This encodes CASSQEGRTKIPYGYTF.

The genes are TRBV4-2 and TRBJ2-5; a possible D gene is TRBD2 (5 bases). CDR1 and CDR2 from the germline V gene are LGHNA and YNFKEQ. Trimming cost V 4 bases and J 2 bases, with 14 bases left between them. The CDR3 has 15 residues. The CDR3 spells CASSPVDGEQETQYF. The CDR3 nucleotides are TGTGCCAGCAGCCCCGTAGACGGGGAGCAAGAGACCCAGTACTTC.

The chain is built from TRBV29-1 and TRBJ1-1; unclear D gene. Germline values: CDR1 SQVTM, CDR2 ANQGSEA. This CDR3 region has 13 residues. Trimming stripped 3 bases from V and 0 bases from J, with 8 bases between. The CDR3 reads CSVDSAVNTEAFF. CDR3 in DNA: TGCAGCGTTGATTCCGCGGTGAACACTGAAGCTTTCTTT. Supplemented by reference TRBV29-1 and TRBJ1-1, the full variable domain reads SAVISQKPSRDICQRGTSLTIQCQVDSQVTMMFWYRQQPGQSLTLIATANQGSEATYESGFVIDKFPISRPNLTFSTLTVSNMSPEDSSIYLCSVDSAVNTEAFFGQGTRLTVV.

The rearrangement links TRBV9 to TRBJ1-6; TRBD1 aligns across 8 bases. Looked up from germline, CDR1 is SGDLS and CDR2 is YYNGEE. V was pared by 3 bases and J by 7 bases, with 3 bases of the junction left unmatched. The CDR3 is made up of 14 amino acids. CDR3 DNA sequence: TGTGCCAGCAGCGGACAGGGGATCAATTCACCCCTCCACTTT. Its translation: CASSGQGINSPLHF. Filled out from reference TRBV9 and TRBJ1-6, the complete variable domain reads DSGVTQTPKHLITATGQRVTLRCSPRSGDLSVYWYQQSLDQGLQFLIQYYNGEERAKGNILERFSAQQFPDLHSELNLSSLELGDSALYFCASSGQGINSPLHFGNGTRLTVT.

This clone was counted between two and nine times. This chain links TRBV19 with TRBJ1-2; no firm D call. CDR3 length: 18 amino acids. Germline CDR1 LNHDA, CDR2 SQIVND (reference sequence). Trimming shortened V by 2 bases and J by 4 bases, and 23 bases separated the two germline ends. CDR3 in amino acids: CASSIRIPGPSGPYGYTF. Written as DNA, the CDR3 is TGTGCCAGTAGTATAAGGATCCCCGGCCCCTCCGGACCCTATGGCTACACCTTC.

This rearrangement joins TRBV12-3 or TRBV12-4 to TRBJ1-4, with D unclear. There are 12 residues in the CDR3. Trimming shortened V by 6 bases and J by 2 bases, and 4 bases separated the two germline ends. This CDR3 reads CASRDTNEKLFF. CDR3 nucleotides: TGTGCCAGCAGGGACACTAATGAAAAACTGTTTTTT.

This clone is a singleton in its sample. The gene calls are TRBV7-8 and TRBJ1-1; D perhaps matches TRBD1 (5 bases). There are 15 residues in the CDR3. Looked up from germline, CDR1 is SGHVS and CDR2 is FQNEAQ. Between the trimmed V and J ends, which lost 3 bases and 5 bases, there was a span of 16 bases. For the CDR3, the DNA is TGTGCCAGCAGCTTGAGGGAGCTGGGGGAAACTGAAGCTTTCTTT. Translated, it gives CASSLRELGETEAFF.

This rearrangement joins TRBV5-5 to TRBJ1-1; weak D call: TRBD1 (5 bases). CDR3 length equals 13 residues. The V gene lost 10 bases and the J gene lost 1 base, with 14 bases spanning the gap. CDR1 and CDR2 from the germline V gene are SGHKS and YYEKEE (reference sequence). This CDR3 is CAAGWGRNTEAFF. The CDR3 DNA is TGTGCCGCTGGTTGGGGCAGGAACACTGAAGCTTTCTTT.